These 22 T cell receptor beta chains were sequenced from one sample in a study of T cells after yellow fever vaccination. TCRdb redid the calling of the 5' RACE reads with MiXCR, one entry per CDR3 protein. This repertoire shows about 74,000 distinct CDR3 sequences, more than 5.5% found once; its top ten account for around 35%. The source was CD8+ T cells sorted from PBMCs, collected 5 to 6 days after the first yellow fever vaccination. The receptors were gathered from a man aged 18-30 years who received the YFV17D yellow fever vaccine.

DNA of the CDR3: TGTGCCAGCAGCCACCTGATAGCGGGGGGATTCTACGAGCAGTACTTC. This codes for CASSHLIAGGFYEQYF. The V and J genes are TRBV7-2 and TRBJ2-7, with 10 bases that match TRBD2. Germline V CDR1 and CDR2: SGHTA, FQGNSA. The length of the CDR3 is 16 residues. Losses at the gene ends were 5 bases for V and 3 bases for J; bases not matched to a gene: 10.

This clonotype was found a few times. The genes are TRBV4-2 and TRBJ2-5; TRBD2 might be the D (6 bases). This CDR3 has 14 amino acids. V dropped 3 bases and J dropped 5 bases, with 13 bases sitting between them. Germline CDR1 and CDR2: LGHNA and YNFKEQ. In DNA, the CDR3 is TGTGCCAGCAGCCACCGACTAGATTTCGAGACCCAGTACTTC. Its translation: CASSHRLDFETQYF.

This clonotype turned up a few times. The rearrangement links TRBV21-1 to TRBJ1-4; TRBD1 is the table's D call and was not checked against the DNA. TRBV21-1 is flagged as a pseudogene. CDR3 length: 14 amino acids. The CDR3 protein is CASSSGTGNEKLFF. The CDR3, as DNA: TGTGCCAGCAGCTCTGGAACAGGAAATGAAAAACTGTTTTTT.

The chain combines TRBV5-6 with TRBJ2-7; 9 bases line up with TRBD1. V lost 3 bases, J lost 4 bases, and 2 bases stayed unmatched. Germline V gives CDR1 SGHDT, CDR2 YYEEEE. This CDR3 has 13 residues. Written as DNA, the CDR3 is TGTGCCAGCAGCTACAGGGGGCTTTACGAGCAGTACTTC. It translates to CASSYRGLYEQYF.

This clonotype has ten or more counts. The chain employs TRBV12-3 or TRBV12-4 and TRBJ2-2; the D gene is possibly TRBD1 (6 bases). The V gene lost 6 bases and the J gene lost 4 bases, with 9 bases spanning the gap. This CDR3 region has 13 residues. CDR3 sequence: CASRTGFTGELFF. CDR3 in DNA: TGTGCCAGCAGAACAGGGTTCACCGGGGAGCTGTTTTTT.

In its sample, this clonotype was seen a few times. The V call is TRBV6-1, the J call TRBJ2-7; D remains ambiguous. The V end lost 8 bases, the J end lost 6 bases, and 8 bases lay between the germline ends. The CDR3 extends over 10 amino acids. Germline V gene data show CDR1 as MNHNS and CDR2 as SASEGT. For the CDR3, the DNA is TGTGCCAGCGAATCAGGCGAGCAGTACTTC. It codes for CASESGEQYF.

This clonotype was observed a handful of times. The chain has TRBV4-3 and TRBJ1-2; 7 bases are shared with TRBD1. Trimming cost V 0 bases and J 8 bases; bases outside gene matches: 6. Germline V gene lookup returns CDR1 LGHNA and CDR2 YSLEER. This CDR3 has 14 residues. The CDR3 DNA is TGCGCCAGCAGCCAAGACGGGACAGCCCTAGGCTACACCTTC. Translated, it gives CASSQDGTALGYTF.

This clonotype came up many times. CDR3 residues: CASSYSIFFELFF. The CDR3 DNA reads TGTGCCAGCAGTTACTCGATCTTCTTTGAGCTGTTTTTT. The rearrangement links TRBV6-2 or TRBV6-3 to TRBJ2-2; D is ambiguous. CDR3 size: 13 residues. Trimming shortened V by 0 bases and J by 11 bases, and 10 bases separated the two germline ends. The V gene's germline CDR1 is MNHEY and CDR2 SVGEGT.

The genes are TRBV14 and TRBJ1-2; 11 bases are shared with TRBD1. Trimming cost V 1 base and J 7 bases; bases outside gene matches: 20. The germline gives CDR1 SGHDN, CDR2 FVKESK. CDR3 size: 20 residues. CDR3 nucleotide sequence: TGTGCCAGCAGCCAAGCGCCCGGACAGGGGGCGACATGGTCTAATACTGGCTACACCTTC. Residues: CASSQAPGQGATWSNTGYTF.

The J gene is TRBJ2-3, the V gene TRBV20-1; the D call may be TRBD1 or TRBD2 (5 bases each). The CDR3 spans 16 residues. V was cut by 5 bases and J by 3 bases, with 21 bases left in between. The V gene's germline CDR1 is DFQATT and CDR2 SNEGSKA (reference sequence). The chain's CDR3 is CSADEPGPEITDTQYF. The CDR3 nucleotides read TGCAGTGCTGACGAGCCGGGACCAGAGATAACAGATACGCAGTATTTT.

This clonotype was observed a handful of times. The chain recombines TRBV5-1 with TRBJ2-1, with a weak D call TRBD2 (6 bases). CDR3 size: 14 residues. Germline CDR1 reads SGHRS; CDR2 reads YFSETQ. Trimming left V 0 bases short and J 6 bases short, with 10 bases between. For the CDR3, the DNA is TGCGCCAGCAGCTTGGTAGGAGGGACCAATGAGCAGTTCTTC. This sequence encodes CASSLVGGTNEQFF.

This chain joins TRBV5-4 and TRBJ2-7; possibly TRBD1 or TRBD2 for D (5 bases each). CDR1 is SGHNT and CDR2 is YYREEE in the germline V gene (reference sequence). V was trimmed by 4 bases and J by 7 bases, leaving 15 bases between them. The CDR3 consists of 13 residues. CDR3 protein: CASSQQGRAEQYF. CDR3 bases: TGTGCCAGCAGCCAGCAGGGACGGGCAGAGCAGTACTTC.

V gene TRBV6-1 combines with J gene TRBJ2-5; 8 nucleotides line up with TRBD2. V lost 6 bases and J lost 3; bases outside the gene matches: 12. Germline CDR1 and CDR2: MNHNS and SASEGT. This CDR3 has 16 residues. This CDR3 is CASRLRGGRPEETQYF. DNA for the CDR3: TGTGCCAGCAGGCTCCGGGGGGGGCGCCCCGAAGAGACCCAGTACTTC.

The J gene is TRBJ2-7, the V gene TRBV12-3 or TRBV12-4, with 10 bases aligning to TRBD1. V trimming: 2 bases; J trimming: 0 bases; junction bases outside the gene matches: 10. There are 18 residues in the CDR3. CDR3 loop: CASSLIPGQGPSSYEQYV. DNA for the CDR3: TGTGCCAGCAGTTTAATCCCGGGACAGGGGCCGAGCTCCTACGAGCAGTACGTC.

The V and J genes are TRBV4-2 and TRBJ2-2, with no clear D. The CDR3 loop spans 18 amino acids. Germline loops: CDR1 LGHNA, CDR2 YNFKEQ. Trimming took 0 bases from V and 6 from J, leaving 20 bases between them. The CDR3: CASSQEFDFFEGAGELFF. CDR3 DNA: TGTGCCAGCAGCCAAGAGTTCGACTTCTTCGAAGGTGCCGGGGAGCTGTTTTTT.

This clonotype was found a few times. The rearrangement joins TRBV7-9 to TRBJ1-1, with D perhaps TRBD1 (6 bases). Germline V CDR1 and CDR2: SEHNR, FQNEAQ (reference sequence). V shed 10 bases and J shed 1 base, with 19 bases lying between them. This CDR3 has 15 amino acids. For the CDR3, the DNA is TGTGCCACAGTACATAAGGGGGTTGAGAACACTGAAGCTTTCTTT. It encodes CATVHKGVENTEAFF.

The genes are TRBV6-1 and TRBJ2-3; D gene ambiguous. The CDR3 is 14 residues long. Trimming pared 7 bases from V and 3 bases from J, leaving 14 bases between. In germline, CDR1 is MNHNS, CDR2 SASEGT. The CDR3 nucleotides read TGTGCCAGCATACTTCATGTGGGGACAGATACGCAGTATTTT. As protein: CASILHVGTDTQYF.

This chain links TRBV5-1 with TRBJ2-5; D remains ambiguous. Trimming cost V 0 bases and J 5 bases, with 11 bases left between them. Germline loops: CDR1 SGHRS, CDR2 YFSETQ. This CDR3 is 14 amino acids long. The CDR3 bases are TGCGCCAGCAGCTTGGCGGCTGAAAGGGAGACCCAGTACTTC. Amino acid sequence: CASSLAAERETQYF.

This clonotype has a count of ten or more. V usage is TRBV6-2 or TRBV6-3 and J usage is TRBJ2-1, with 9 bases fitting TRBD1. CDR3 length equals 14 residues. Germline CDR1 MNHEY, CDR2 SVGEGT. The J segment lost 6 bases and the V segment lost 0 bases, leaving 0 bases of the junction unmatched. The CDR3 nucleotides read TGTGCCAGCAGTTACTCGACAGGGGGCAATGAGCAGTTCTTC. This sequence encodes CASSYSTGGNEQFF.

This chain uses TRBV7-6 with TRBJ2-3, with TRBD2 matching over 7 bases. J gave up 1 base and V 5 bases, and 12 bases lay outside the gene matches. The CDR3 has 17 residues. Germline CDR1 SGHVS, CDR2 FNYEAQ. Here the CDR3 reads CASSPRPSGTGTDTQYF. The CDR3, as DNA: TGTGCCAGCAGCCCCAGGCCAAGCGGGACCGGCACAGATACGCAGTATTTT.

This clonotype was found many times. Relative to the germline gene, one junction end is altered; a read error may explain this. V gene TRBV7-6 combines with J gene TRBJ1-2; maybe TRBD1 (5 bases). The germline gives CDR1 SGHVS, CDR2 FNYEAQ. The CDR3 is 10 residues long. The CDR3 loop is CASSLTGQSF. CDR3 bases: TGTGCCAGCAGCTTAACAGGCCAGAGCTTC. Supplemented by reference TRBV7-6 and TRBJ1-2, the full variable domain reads GAGVSQSPRYKVTKRGQDVALRCDPISGHVSLYWYRQALGQGPEFLTYFNYEAQQDKSGLPNDRFSAERPEGSISTLTIQRTEQRDSAMYRCASSLTGQSFGSGTRLTVV.

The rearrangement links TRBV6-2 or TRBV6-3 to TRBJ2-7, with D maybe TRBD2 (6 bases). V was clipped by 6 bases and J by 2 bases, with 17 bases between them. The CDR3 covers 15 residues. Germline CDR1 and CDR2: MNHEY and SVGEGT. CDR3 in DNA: TGTGCCAGCAGAGATCTCCGGGACTCCCCCTACGAGCAGTACTTC. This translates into CASRDLRDSPYEQYF.